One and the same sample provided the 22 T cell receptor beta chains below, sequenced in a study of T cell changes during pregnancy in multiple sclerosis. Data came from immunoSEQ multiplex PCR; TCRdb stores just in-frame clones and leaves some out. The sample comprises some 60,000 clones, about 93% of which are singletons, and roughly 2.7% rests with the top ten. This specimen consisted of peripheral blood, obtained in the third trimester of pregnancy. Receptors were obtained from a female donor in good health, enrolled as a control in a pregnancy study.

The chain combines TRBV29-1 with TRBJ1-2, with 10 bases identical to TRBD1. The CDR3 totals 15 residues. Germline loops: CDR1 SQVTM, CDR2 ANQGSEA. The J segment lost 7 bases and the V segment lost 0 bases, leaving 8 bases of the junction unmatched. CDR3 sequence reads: CSVEEEGTGDSGYTF. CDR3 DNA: TGCAGCGTTGAAGAGGAAGGGACAGGGGATAGTGGCTACACCTTC.

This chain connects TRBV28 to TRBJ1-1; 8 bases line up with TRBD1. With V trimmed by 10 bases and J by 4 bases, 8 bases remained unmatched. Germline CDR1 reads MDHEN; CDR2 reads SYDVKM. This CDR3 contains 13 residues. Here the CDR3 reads CAITGQGGTEAFF. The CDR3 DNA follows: TGTGCCATCACAGGACAGGGAGGCACTGAAGCTTTCTTT.

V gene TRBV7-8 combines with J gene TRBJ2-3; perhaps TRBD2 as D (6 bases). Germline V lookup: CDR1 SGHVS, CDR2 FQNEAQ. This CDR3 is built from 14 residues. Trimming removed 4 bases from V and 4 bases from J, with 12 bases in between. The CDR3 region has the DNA TGTGCCAGCAGCTCAAGACTAGTACCAGATACGCAGTATTTT. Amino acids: CASSSRLVPDTQYF.

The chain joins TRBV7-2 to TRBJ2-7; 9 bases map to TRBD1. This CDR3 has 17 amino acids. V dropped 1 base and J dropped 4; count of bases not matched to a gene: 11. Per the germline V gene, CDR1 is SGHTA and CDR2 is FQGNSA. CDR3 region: CASSLVVTGGLGYEQYF. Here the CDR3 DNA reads TGTGCCAGCAGCTTAGTAGTGACAGGGGGATTGGGTTACGAGCAGTACTTC.

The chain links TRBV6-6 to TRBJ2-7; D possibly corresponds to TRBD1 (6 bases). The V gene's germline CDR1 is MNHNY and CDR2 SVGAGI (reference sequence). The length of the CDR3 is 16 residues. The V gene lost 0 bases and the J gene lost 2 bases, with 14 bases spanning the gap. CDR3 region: CASSYSGTNRAYEQYF. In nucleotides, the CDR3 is TGTGCCAGCAGTTACTCGGGGACCAACAGGGCCTACGAGCAGTACTTC.

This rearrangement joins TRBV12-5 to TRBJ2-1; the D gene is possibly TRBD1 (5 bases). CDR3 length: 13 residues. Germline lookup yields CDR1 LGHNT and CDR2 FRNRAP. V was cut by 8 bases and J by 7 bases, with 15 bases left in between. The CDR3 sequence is CASLGPRVNEQFF. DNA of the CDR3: TGTGCTAGTTTGGGCCCCAGGGTTAATGAGCAGTTCTTC.

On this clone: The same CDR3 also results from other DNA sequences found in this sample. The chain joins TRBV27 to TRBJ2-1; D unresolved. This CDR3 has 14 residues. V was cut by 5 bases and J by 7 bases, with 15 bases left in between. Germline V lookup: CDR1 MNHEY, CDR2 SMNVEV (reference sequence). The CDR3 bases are TGTGCCAGCAGTCCCCTGGAACCGAGGAATGAGCAGTTCTTC. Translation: CASSPLEPRNEQFF.

CDR3 bases: TGTGCCAGCGTCGACAGGGAGGTGAAGGAAAAACTGTTTTTT. Encoded protein: CASVDREVKEKLFF. This rearrangement joins TRBV19 to TRBJ1-4; TRBD1 agrees at 7 bases. Losses at the gene ends were 9 bases for V and 8 bases for J; bases not matched to a gene: 12. The CDR3 contains 14 residues. Germline V gene sequence: CDR1 LNHDA, CDR2 SQIVND (reference sequence).

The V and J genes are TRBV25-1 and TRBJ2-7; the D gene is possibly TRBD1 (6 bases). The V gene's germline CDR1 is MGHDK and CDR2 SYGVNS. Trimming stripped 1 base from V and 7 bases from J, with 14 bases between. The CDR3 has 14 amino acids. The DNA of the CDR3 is TGTGCCAGCAGTGAATCTGGACAGAAGGAAGAGCAGTACTTC. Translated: CASSESGQKEEQYF.

The CDR3 sequence is CASSEGGQGAAGANVLTF. CDR3 nucleotides: TGTGCCAGCAGTGAAGGGGGACAGGGGGCGGCTGGGGCCAACGTCCTGACTTTC. This chain links TRBV6-1 with TRBJ2-6; 12 positions match TRBD1. CDR3 length equals 18 residues. The germline V gene has CDR1 MNHNS and CDR2 SASEGT. V trimming: 1 base; J trimming: 2 bases; junction bases outside the gene matches: 3.

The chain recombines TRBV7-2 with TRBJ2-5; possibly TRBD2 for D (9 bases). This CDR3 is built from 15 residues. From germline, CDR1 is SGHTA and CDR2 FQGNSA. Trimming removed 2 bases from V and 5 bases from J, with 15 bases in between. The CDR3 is CASSLQGAGGETQYF. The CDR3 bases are TGTGCCAGCAGCTTACAGGGGGCGGGAGGGGAGACCCAGTACTTC. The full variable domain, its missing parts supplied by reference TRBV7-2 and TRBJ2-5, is GAGVSQSPSNKVTEKGKDVELRCDPISGHTALYWYRQSLGQGLEFLIYFQGNSAPDKSGLPSDRFSAERTGGSVSTLTIQRTQQEDSAVYLCASSLQGAGGETQYFGPGTRLLVL.

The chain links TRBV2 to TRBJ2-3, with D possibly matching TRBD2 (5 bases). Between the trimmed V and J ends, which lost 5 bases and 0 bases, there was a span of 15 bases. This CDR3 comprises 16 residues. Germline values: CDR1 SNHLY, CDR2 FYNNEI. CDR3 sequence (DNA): TGTGCCAGCAGTTTTTCGGCAGCGGCTAGCACAGATACGCAGTATTTT. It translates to CASSFSAAASTDTQYF.

Here the CDR3 DNA reads TGCGCCAGCAGCTTGGTTTTACAGGGATCCTACGAGCAGTACTTC. It translates to CASSLVLQGSYEQYF. The V call is TRBV5-1, the J call TRBJ2-7, with D possibly matching TRBD1 (6 bases). The CDR3 length is 15 residues. The germline V and J ends were trimmed by 0 bases and 1 base, with 11 bases remaining between them. Germline CDR1 SGHRS, CDR2 YFSETQ.

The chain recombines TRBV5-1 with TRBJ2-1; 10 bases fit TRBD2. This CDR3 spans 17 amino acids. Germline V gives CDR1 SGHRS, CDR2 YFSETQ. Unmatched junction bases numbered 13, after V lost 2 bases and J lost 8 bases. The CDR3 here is CASSFLGSGGVLDEQFF. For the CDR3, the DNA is TGCGCCAGCAGCTTCCTGGGAAGCGGGGGGGTCTTGGATGAGCAGTTCTTC.

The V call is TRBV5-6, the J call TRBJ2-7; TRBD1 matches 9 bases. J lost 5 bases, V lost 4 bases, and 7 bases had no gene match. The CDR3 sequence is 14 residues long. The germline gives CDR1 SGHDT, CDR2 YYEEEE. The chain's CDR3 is CASSLGTGRNEQYF. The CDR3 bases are TGTGCCAGCAGCCTGGGGACAGGGAGAAACGAGCAGTACTTC.

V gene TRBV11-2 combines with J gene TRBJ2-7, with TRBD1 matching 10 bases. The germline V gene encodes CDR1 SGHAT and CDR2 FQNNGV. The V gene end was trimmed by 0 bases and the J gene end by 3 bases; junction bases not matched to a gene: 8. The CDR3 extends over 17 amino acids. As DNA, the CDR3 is TGTGCCAGCAGCTTAGAGCCGGGACAGGGGTTTATCTACGAGCAGTACTTC. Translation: CASSLEPGQGFIYEQYF.

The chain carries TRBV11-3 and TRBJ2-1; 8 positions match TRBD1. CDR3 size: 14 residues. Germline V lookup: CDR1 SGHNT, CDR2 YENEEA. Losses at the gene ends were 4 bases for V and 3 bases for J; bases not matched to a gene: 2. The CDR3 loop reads CASSSGQVYNEQFF. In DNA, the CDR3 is TGTGCCAGCAGCTCGGGACAGGTCTACAATGAGCAGTTCTTC.

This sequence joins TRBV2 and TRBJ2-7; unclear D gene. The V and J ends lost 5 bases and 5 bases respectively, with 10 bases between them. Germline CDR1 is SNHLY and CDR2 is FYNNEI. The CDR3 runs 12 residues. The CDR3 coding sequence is TGTGCCAGCAGTAGAGTATCCAACGAGCAGTACTTC. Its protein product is CASSRVSNEQYF.

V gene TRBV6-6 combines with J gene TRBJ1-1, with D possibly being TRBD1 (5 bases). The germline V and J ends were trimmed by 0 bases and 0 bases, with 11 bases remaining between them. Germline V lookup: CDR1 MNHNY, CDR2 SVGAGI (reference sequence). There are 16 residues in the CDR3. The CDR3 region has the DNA TGTGCCAGCAGTTACTCAGGGAGGGGTTTGAACACTGAAGCTTTCTTT. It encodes CASSYSGRGLNTEAFF.

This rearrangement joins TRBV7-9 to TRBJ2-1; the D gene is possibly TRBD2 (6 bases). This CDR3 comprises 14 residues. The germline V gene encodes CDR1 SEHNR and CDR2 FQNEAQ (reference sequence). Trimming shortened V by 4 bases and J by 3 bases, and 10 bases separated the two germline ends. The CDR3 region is CASSSGLLYNEQFF. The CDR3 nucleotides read TGTGCCAGCAGCTCGGGACTCCTCTACAATGAGCAGTTCTTC.

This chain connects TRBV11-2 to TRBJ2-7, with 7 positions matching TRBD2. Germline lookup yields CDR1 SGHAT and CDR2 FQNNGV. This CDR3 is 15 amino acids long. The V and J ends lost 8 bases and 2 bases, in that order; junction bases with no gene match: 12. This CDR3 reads CASRNIAGYTYEQYF. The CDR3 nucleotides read TGTGCCAGCCGTAATATAGCGGGTTATACCTACGAGCAGTACTTC.

The CDR3 loop is CASSDPSTGKAQHF. The CDR3 DNA follows: TGTGCCAGCAGTGATCCCTCGACAGGGAAGGCCCAGCATTTT. The chain links TRBV6-1 to TRBJ1-5; 7 positions agree with TRBD1. This CDR3 is built from 14 residues. Germline-derived CDR1 and CDR2 are MNHNS and SASEGT. Unmatched junction bases numbered 10, after V lost 3 bases and J lost 11 bases.